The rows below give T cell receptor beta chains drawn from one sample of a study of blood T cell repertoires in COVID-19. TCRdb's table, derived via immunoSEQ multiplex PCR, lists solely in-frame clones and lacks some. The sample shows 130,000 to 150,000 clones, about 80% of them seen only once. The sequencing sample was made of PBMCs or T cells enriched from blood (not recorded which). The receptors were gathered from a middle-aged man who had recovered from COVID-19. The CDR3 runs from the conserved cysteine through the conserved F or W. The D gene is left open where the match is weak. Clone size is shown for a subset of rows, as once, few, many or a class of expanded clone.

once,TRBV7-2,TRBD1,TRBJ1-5,TGTGCCAGCAGCTCGCACAGGGGTCCTAATCAGCCCCAGCATTTT,CASSSHRGPNQPQHF
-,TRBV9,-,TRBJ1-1,TGTGCCAGCAGCGTTTTAGGGGCTCACACTGAAGCTTTCTTT,CASSVLGAHTEAFF
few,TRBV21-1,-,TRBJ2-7,TGTGCCAGCAGCAAAGGCGGTTCCTCCTACGAGCAGTACTTC,CASSKGGSSYEQYF
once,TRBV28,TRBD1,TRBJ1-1,TGTGCCAGCACCCGGGACAGTCTGTACACTGAAGCTTTCTTT,CASTRDSLYTEAFF
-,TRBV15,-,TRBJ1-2,TGTGCCACCAGAGGTACCGAGACAGCCTATGGCTACACCTTC,CATRGTETAYGYTF
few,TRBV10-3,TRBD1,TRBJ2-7,TGTGCCATCAGTGACCGGGGGACAGGATCTTCCTACGAGCAGTACTTC,CAISDRGTGSSYEQYF
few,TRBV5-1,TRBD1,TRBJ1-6,TGCGCCAGCAGCCATACAGGGGACTCCTCCTATAATTCACCCCTCCACTTT,CASSHTGDSSYNSPLHF
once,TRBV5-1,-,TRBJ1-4,TGCGCCAGCAGCTTGGGGCAGGAAGCAGGAAAACTGTTTTTT,CASSLGQEAGKLFF
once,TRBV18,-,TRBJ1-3,TGTGCCAGCTCACCAAGTGCGGACACCATATATTTT,CASSPSADTIYF
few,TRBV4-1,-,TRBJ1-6,TGCGCCAGCAGCCAACAGGGTACAAATTCACCCCTCCACTTT,CASSQQGTNSPLHF
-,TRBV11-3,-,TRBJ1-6,TGTGCCAGCAGCCTGACACCCGGCGGGTCACCCCTCCACTTT,CASSLTPGGSPLHF